This T cell receptor beta chain was observed in a study of blood T cell repertoires in COVID-19. The wider study: T cells, B-cell-depleted T cells, or PBMCs supplied cDNA or gDNA.

J was trimmed by 7 bases and V by 1 base; bases with no gene match: 1. The germline V gene has CDR1 SGHVS and CDR2 FNYEAQ. CDR3 length: 16 residues. Data came from immunoSEQ multiplex PCR; TCRdb stores just in-frame clones and leaves some out. Among approximately 280,000 clones, approximately 84% were seen once, and the ten largest hold approximately 2%. The sequence was collected from a woman aged 25-40 years who had recovered from COVID-19. The rearrangement joins TRBV7-6 to TRBJ2-1, with 16 bases fitting TRBD2. Material: peripheral blood. For the CDR3, the DNA is TGTGCCAGCAGCTTAGAGGGACTAGCGGGGGGGAATGAGCAGTTCTTC. It translates to CASSLEGLAGGNEQFF.